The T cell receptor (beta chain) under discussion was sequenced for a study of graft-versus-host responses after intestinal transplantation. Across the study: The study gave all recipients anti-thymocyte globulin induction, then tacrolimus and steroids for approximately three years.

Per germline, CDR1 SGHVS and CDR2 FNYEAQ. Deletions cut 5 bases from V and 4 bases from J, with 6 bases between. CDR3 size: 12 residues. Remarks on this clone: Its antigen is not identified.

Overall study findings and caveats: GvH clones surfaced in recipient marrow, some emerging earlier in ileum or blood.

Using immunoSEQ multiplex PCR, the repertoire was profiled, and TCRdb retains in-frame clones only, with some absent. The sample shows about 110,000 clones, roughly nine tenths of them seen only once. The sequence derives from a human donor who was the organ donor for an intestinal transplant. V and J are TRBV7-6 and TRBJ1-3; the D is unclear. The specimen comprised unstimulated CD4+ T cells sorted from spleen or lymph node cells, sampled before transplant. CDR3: CASSPRGNTIYF. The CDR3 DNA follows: TGTGCCAGCAGCCCAAGAGGAAACACCATATATTTT.